The entry that follows covers one T cell receptor (beta chain) sequence. Its antigen is not identified. This entry comes from a study of PD-L1 blockade in urothelial cancer. Time point indicated: peripheral blood 6 weeks after treatment start. Study-wide results and limits: Durable-benefit patients had greater expansion of tumor-associated blood clones at 3 weeks.

Method: immunoSEQ multiplex PCR; TCRdb's copy keeps in-frame clones and lacks some. This sample has tens of thousands of clones, with approximately 86% found just once. The CDR3 contains 16 residues. The V gene end was trimmed by 2 bases and the J gene end by 2 bases; junction bases not matched to a gene: 7. Per germline, CDR1 SGHTA and CDR2 FQGTGA. The V and J genes are TRBV7-3 and TRBJ2-7, with 9 bases that match TRBD1. The origin of this receptor is a man aged 55-75 years with urothelial cancer. This specimen consisted of PBMCs, obtained around atezolizumab (anti-PD-L1) treatment. The CDR3 nucleotides are TGTGCCAGCAGCTTAGACGGGACAGGGCTAGCCTACGAGCAGTACTTC. Its translation: CASSLDGTGLAYEQYF.